The 25 T cell receptor beta chains below were found in one sample sequenced in a study of human T cells and chemical hapten exposure. In TCRdb, the RACE reads were re-called with MiXCR into one record per CDR3 protein. The sample lists 330,000 or so distinct CDR3 sequences, over 6% seen once, with around 6.1% in the top ten. Time point described: patch test 2, 6 weeks after DPC sensitization. Treatment noted: therapeutic diphenylcyclopropenone sensitization with weekly scalp DPC. The material sequenced was whole blood, taken in connection with sensitization to the hapten diphenylcyclopropenone (DPC). Receptors were obtained from a woman under 30 with alopecia areata. Some clones in this sample may be carry-over from other donors' samples.

CDR3 in DNA: TGTGCCATCAGGGTAAGACGTCGACAGTACAATGAGCAGTTCTTC. Residues: CAIRVRRRQYNEQFF. The chain recombines TRBV10-3 with TRBJ2-1, with a weak D call TRBD1 (5 bases). Trimming stripped 6 bases from V and 4 bases from J, with 16 bases between. The CDR3 length is 15 residues. Germline V gene sequence: CDR1 ENHRY, CDR2 SYGVKD.

The rearrangement joins TRBV7-2 to TRBJ1-4; D is perhaps TRBD1 (6 bases). V was shortened by 5 bases and J by 14 bases, with 15 bases between the two germline ends. Per germline, CDR1 SGHTA and CDR2 FQGNSA. The CDR3 extends over 12 amino acids. The CDR3 DNA reads TGTGCCAGCAGCGCATCCAGGGGCGAGCTGTTTTTT. Its translation is CASSASRGELFF. The complete variable domain, with remaining parts taken from reference TRBV7-2 and TRBJ1-4, reads GAGVSQSPSNKVTEKGKDVELRCDPISGHTALYWYRQSLGQGLEFLIYFQGNSAPDKSGLPSDRFSAERTGGSVSTLTIQRTQQEDSAVYLCASSASRGELFFGSGTQLSVL.

This clonotype was seen more than once but under ten times. The CDR3 loop is CASSLDRASPDTQYF. For the CDR3, the DNA is TGTGCCAGCAGCCTCGACAGGGCCTCCCCAGATACGCAGTATTTT. The V call is TRBV6-1, the J call TRBJ2-3, with 7 bases aligning to TRBD1. From germline, CDR1 is MNHNS and CDR2 SASEGT. The CDR3 contains 15 residues. The trim removed 6 bases at V and 4 bases at J, leaving 10 bases unmatched.

A few counts support this clonotype. The chain couples TRBV7-2 to TRBJ2-3; 11 bases match TRBD2. The CDR3 has 15 amino acids. V lost 3 bases and J lost 1; bases outside the gene matches: 0. Germline CDR1 reads SGHTA; CDR2 reads FQGNSA. Here the CDR3 reads CASSFSGGGTDTQYF. The CDR3 bases are TGTGCCAGCAGCTTTAGCGGGGGGGGCACAGATACGCAGTATTTT. Full variable domain (missing parts from reference TRBV7-2 and TRBJ2-3): GAGVSQSPSNKVTEKGKDVELRCDPISGHTALYWYRQSLGQGLEFLIYFQGNSAPDKSGLPSDRFSAERTGGSVSTLTIQRTQQEDSAVYLCASSFSGGGTDTQYFGPGTRLTVL.

This clonotype was picked up many times. The junction departs from the called germline gene at one end, perhaps through a read error. J is TRBJ2-3 and V is TRBV7-7; a weak D match, TRBD2 (6 bases). In germline, CDR1 is SSHAT, CDR2 FNYEAQ (reference sequence). CDR3 length: 16 amino acids. CDR3 DNA sequence: TGTGCTAGCAGCTTGGCGAGCCCGGGGGGCACAGATACGCAGTATTTT. Its protein product is CASSLASPGGTDTQYF.

The sample holds a few counts of this clonotype. The chain links TRBV29-1 to TRBJ2-3; 9 bases are shared with TRBD2. Germline V gives CDR1 SQVTM, CDR2 ANQGSEA. The CDR3 runs 14 residues. Trimming took 3 bases from V and 5 from J; bases not matched to a gene: 6. The CDR3 region is CSVESGLAKDTQYF. The CDR3 region has the DNA TGCAGCGTTGAGTCTGGACTAGCGAAAGATACGCAGTATTTT.

This clonotype was detected ten times or more. The rearrangement joins TRBV10-3 to TRBJ1-2; D remains ambiguous. Deletions cut 3 bases from V and 5 bases from J, with 10 bases between. Looked up from germline, CDR1 is ENHRY and CDR2 is SYGVKD. The length of the CDR3 is 13 residues. The CDR3 region is CAISELESYGYTF. CDR3 nucleotide sequence: TGTGCCATCAGTGAACTAGAGTCGTATGGCTACACCTTC.

CDR3 residues: CASSYSKIGQGAYEQYF. In DNA, the CDR3 is TGTGCCAGCAGTTACTCGAAGATCGGACAGGGGGCCTACGAGCAGTACTTC. This chain links TRBV6-2 or TRBV6-3 with TRBJ2-7; TRBD1 aligns across 10 bases. CDR1 and CDR2 (germline): MNHEY, SVGEGT. Trimming at V came to 0 bases and at J to 2 bases, leaving 7 bases not matched to a gene. This CDR3 is built from 17 residues.

This clonotype showed up many times. The chain has TRBV4-2 and TRBJ2-1; D not resolved. This CDR3 has 17 amino acids. With 3 bases removed from V and 2 bases from J, the gap between germline ends came to 17 bases. The germline V gene encodes CDR1 LGHNA and CDR2 YNFKEQ. DNA for the CDR3: TGTGCCAGCAGCCACGTCCCTTCTAGGGTAGCCTACAATGAGCAGTTCTTC. Translating it yields CASSHVPSRVAYNEQFF.

This clonotype was seen ten or more times. Here the CDR3 DNA reads TGTGCCAGCAGTTTAGGACAGTCCTACGAGCAGTACTTC. It is translated as CASSLGQSYEQYF. The chain couples TRBV12-3 or TRBV12-4 to TRBJ2-7, with TRBD1 as a possible D gene (5 bases). The CDR3 is made up of 13 amino acids. With 1 base removed from V and 1 base from J, the gap between germline ends came to 5 bases.

This chain joins TRBV7-2 and TRBJ2-1; D is uncertain. CDR3 length: 13 residues. CDR1 is SGHTA, CDR2 FQGNSA, per germline. Trimming cost V 7 bases and J 0 bases, with 7 bases left between them. The CDR3 DNA reads as TGTGCCAGCACGACCTACTCCTACAATGAGCAGTTCTTC. It yields the protein CASTTYSYNEQFF.

The CDR3 reads CASSQDEEGAQKEKLFF. The CDR3 DNA reads TGTGCCAGCAGCCAAGATGAAGAGGGGGCGCAGAAGGAAAAACTGTTTTTT. The chain is built from TRBV3-1 and TRBJ1-4, with 7 bases identical to TRBD1. The CDR3 covers 17 residues. Looked up from germline, CDR1 is LGHDT and CDR2 is YNNKEL (reference sequence). With 0 bases clipped from V and 8 bases from J, the junction kept 12 bases outside the gene matches.

The chain is built from TRBV6-5 and TRBJ1-1, with a tentative D call TRBD1 (6 bases). Trimming pared 0 bases from V and 4 bases from J, leaving 12 bases between. Germline assignment: CDR1 MNHEY and CDR2 SVGAGI. The CDR3 has 15 amino acids. The CDR3 region is CASSYSGGQGTEAFF. DNA of the CDR3: TGTGCCAGCAGTTACTCGGGGGGCCAGGGCACTGAAGCTTTCTTT.

The gene calls are TRBV29-1 and TRBJ1-1; 8 bases agree with TRBD1. The length of the CDR3 is 14 residues. Germline V CDR1 and CDR2: SQVTM, ANQGSEA. The V and J ends lost 7 bases and 1 base, in that order; junction bases with no gene match: 8. This chain's CDR3 is CSAQDRGWNTEAFF. CDR3 nucleotide sequence: TGCAGCGCGCAAGACAGGGGCTGGAACACTGAAGCTTTCTTT.

This clonotype ranks as medium-sized (0.01 to 0.1%). This chain links TRBV6-2 or TRBV6-3 with TRBJ2-3; a possible D gene is TRBD2 (7 bases). The CDR3 runs to 17 residues. Between the trimmed V and J ends, which lost 0 bases and 5 bases, there was a span of 18 bases. The germline gives CDR1 MNHEY, CDR2 SVGEGT. CDR3 coding DNA: TGTGCCAGCAGTTACTCGGAGTTCGGGGGGCTGGAAGATACGCAGTATTTT. This translates into CASSYSEFGGLEDTQYF.

This clonotype was recorded at least ten times. This chain joins TRBV20-1 and TRBJ1-3; D may be TRBD1 (6 bases). Deletions cut 0 bases from V and 2 bases from J, with 20 bases between. The CDR3 runs to 18 residues. Per germline, CDR1 DFQATT and CDR2 SNEGSKA (reference sequence). This chain's CDR3 is CSARDLIQGSYAGNTIYF. The CDR3 DNA reads TGCAGTGCTAGAGATCTGATACAGGGAAGCTACGCTGGAAACACCATATATTTT.

This clonotype was found many times. This rearrangement joins TRBV28 to TRBJ2-7; 7 bases are shared with TRBD1. J lost 5 bases, V lost 5 bases, and 12 bases had no gene match. In germline, CDR1 is MDHEN, CDR2 SYDVKM. CDR3 length equals 15 residues. The CDR3 DNA reads as TGTGCCAGCAGTGCGTACAGGGGAATAACCCACGAGCAGTACTTC. Translating gives CASSAYRGITHEQYF.

This clonotype was seen once. This chain connects TRBV9 to TRBJ2-3; D remains unclear. The CDR3 consists of 13 residues. V shed 0 bases and J shed 2 bases, with 4 bases lying between them. The germline gives CDR1 SGDLS, CDR2 YYNGEE. The CDR3 sequence is CASSVDTTDTQYF. The CDR3, as DNA: TGTGCCAGCAGCGTAGACACCACAGATACGCAGTATTTT.

The chain is built from TRBV6-6 and TRBJ1-5; 8 bases agree with TRBD1. The CDR3 covers 15 residues. J was trimmed by 6 bases and V by 2 bases; bases with no gene match: 6. The germline V gene has CDR1 MNHNY and CDR2 SVGAGI (reference sequence). Here the CDR3 reads CASSYPGGIGQPQHF. The CDR3 DNA sequence: TGTGCCAGCAGTTACCCAGGGGGCATCGGTCAGCCCCAGCATTTT.

The V and J genes are TRBV6-6 and TRBJ2-7, with 7 bases that match TRBD1. Germline trimming cut 5 bases from V and 5 bases from J; bases unmatched to any gene: 12. The CDR3 sequence is 15 residues long. CDR1 and CDR2 from the germline V gene are MNHNY and SVGAGI (reference sequence). CDR3 sequence reads: CASSPRDRVANEQYF. In nucleotides, the CDR3 is TGTGCCAGCAGTCCCCGTGACAGGGTGGCGAACGAGCAGTACTTC.

This clonotype was observed a few times. V and J are TRBV12-3 or TRBV12-4 and TRBJ1-6; a weak D match, TRBD1 (5 bases). Between the trimmed V and J ends, which lost 6 bases and 10 bases, there was a span of 10 bases. The CDR3 loop spans 12 amino acids. The DNA for the CDR3 is TGTGCCAGCAGACCGACAGACTCACCCCTCCACTTT. As protein: CASRPTDSPLHF.

This clonotype was observed at least ten times. This chain links TRBV20-1 with TRBJ2-1, with a weak D call TRBD2 (5 bases). The CDR3 totals 14 residues. The germline V gene has CDR1 DFQATT and CDR2 SNEGSKA (reference sequence). V dropped 6 bases and J dropped 8 bases, with 20 bases sitting between them. CDR3 nucleotides: TGCAGTGCCCACCTCCTGCGGGCCGAAGATGAGCAGTTCTTC. Translating gives CSAHLLRAEDEQFF.

V usage is TRBV4-1 and J usage is TRBJ2-2; 7 bases agree with TRBD1. Germline CDR1 reads MGHRA; CDR2 reads YSYEKL. CDR3 size: 16 residues. The V gene end was trimmed by 5 bases and the J gene end by 0 bases; junction bases not matched to a gene: 6. In nucleotides, the CDR3 is TGCGCCAGCAGCTCCCCAGGGGGATCGAACACCGGGGAGCTGTTTTTT. It encodes CASSSPGGSNTGELFF.

The rearrangement links TRBV6-2 or TRBV6-3 to TRBJ2-7; 7 bases are shared with TRBD2. The CDR3 is 15 residues long. V lost 7 bases to trimming and J lost 6 bases; unmatched junction nucleotides: 15. CDR1 and CDR2 (germline): MNHEY, SVGEGT. The CDR3 is CASTRRGDPLGEQYF. CDR3 DNA: TGTGCCAGCACCCGCCGGGGGGACCCGCTAGGCGAGCAGTACTTC.

This clonotype has only a few counts. This chain uses TRBV14 with TRBJ2-7; no clear D gene. The CDR3 totals 15 residues. CDR1 is SGHDN and CDR2 is FVKESK in the germline V gene. V gave up 3 bases and J gave up 2 bases, with 14 bases separating them. This CDR3 reads CASSQFVGQTYEQYF. The CDR3 DNA reads as TGTGCCAGCAGCCAGTTCGTAGGGCAGACCTACGAGCAGTACTTC.